The T cell receptor beta chain under discussion was sequenced for a study of T cell responses to AZD1222 COVID-19 vaccine. This clone has just a few counts. Its cognate antigen is unknown. Germline V lookup: CDR1 LGHDT, CDR2 YNNKEL (reference sequence). V lost 0 bases and J 4 bases, leaving 9 bases between the germline ends. The CDR3 contains 14 residues. Findings and limits, study-wide: Repertoire sampling happened only post peak T cell response.

Data came from immunoSEQ multiplex PCR; TCRdb stores just in-frame clones and leaves some out. The repertoire holds 110,000 to 150,000 clones, with 89% as singletons. The TCR sequence derives from an adult in good health. This specimen consisted of peripheral blood, obtained on day 0 of AZD1222 vaccination. The chain uses TRBV3-1 (or the pseudogene TRBV3-2) and TRBJ1-2, with D perhaps TRBD1 (6 bases). The CDR3 DNA reads as TGTGCCAGCAGCCAAGATCACAGGGCCTATGGCTACACCTTC. Its translation is CASSQDHRAYGYTF.